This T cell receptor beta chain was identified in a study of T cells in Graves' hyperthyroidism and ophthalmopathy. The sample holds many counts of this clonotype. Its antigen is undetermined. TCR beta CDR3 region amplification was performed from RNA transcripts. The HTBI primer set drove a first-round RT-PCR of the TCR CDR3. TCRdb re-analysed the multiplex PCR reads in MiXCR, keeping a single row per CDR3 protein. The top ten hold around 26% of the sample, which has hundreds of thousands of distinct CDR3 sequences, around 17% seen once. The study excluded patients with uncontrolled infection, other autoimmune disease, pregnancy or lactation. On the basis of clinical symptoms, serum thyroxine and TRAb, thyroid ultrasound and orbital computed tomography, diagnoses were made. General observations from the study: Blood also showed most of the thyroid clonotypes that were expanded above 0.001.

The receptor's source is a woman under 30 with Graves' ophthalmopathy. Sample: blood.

The CDR3, as DNA: TGTGCCAGCAGCCAATTCGGGTCCGAGCAGTTCTTC. It codes for CASSQFGSEQFF. The chain couples TRBV3-1 to TRBJ2-1; no clear D gene. Trimming took off 2 bases at V and 10 bases at J, with 9 bases between the two ends. CDR3 length: 12 residues. The germline CDR1 and CDR2 sequences are LGHDT and YNNKEL (reference sequence).